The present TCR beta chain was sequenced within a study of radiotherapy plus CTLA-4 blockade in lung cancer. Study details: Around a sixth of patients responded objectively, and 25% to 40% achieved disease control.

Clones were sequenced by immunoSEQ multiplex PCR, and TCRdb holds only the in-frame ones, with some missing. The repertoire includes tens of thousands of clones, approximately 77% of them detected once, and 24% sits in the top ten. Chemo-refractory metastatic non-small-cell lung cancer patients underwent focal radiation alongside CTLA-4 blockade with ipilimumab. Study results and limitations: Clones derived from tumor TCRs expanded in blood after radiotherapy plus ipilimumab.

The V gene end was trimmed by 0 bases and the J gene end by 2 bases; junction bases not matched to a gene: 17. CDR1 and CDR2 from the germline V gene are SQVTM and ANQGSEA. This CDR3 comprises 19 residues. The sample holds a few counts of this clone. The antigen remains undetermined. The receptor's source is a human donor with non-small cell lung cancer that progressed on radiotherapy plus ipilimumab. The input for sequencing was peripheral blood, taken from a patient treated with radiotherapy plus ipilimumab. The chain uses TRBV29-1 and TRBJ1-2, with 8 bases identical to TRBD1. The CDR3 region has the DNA TGCAGCGTTGAAGATTACAGCCAGACAGGGGAAATGAAGAACTATGGCTACACCTTC. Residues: CSVEDYSQTGEMKNYGYTF.